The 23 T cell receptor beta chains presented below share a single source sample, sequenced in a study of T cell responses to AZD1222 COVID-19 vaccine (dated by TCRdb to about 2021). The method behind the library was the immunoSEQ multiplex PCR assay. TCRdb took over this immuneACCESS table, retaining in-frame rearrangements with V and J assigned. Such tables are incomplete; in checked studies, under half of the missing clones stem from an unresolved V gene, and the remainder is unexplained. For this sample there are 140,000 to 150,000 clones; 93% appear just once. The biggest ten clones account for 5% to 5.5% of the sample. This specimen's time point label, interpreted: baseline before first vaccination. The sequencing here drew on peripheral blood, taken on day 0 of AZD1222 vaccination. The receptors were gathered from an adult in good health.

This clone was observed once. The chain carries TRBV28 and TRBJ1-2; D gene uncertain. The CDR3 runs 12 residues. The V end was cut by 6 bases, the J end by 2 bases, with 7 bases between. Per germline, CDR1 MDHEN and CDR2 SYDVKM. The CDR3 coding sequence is TGTGCCAGCAGACCACCGAACTATGGCTACACCTTC. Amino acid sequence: CASRPPNYGYTF.

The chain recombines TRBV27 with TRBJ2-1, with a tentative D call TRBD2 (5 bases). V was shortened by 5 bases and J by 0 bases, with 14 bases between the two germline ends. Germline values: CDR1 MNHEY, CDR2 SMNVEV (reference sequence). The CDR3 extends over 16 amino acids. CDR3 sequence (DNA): TGTGCCAGCAGTACACTTGGCGGAGGCTCCTACAATGAGCAGTTCTTC. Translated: CASSTLGGGSYNEQFF.

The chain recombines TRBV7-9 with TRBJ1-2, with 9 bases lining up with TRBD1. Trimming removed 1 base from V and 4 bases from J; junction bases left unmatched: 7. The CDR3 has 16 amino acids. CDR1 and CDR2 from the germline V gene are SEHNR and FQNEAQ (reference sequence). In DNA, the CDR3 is TGTGCCAGCAGCTTAGGGGACAGGGAAGTGGGCTATGGCTACACCTTC. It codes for CASSLGDREVGYGYTF.

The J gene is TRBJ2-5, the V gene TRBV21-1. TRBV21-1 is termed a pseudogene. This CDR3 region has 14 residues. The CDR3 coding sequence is TGTGCCAGCAGCAAAAAGGGACACCAAGAGACCCAGTACTTC. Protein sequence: CASSKKGHQETQYF.

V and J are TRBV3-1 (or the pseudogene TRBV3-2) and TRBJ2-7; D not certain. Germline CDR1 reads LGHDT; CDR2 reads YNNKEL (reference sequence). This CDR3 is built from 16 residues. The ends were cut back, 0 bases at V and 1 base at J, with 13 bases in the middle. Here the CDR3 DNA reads TGTGCCAGCAGCCAAGATATTGACCCCGCGTCCTACGAGCAGTACTTC. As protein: CASSQDIDPASYEQYF.

This CDR3 reads CASSTLGGPLLNTGELFF. DNA of the CDR3: TGTGCCAGCAGCACCCTAGGGGGTCCTCTACTCAACACCGGGGAGCTGTTTTTT. The chain couples TRBV9 to TRBJ2-2, with a tentative D call TRBD1 (6 bases). Trimming took 4 bases from V and 2 from J, leaving 21 bases between them. Germline V lookup: CDR1 SGDLS, CDR2 YYNGEE. This CDR3 is 18 amino acids long.

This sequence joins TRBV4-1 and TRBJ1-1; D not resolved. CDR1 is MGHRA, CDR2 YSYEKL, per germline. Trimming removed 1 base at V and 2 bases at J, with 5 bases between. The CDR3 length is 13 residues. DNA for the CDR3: TGCGCCAGCAGCCAAGCAAAAAACACTGAAGCTTTCTTT. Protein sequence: CASSQAKNTEAFF.

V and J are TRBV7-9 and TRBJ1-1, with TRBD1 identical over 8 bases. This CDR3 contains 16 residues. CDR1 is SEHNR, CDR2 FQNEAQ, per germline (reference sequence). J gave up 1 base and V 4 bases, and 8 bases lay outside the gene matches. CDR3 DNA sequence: TGTGCCAGCAGCTCAGGGTACAGGGGGGCGAACACTGAAGCTTTCTTT. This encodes CASSSGYRGANTEAFF.

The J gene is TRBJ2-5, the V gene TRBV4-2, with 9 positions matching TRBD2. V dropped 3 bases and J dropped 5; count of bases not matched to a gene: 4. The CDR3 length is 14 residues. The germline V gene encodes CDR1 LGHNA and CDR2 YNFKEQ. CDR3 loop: CASSQVAGVETQYF. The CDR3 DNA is TGTGCCAGCAGCCAGGTAGCGGGAGTGGAGACCCAGTACTTC.

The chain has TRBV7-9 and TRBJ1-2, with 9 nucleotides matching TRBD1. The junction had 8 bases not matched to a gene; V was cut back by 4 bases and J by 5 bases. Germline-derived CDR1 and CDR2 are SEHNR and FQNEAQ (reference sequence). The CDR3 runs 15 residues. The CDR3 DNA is TGTGCCAGCAGCTCCCGGGACAGGGAAATATATGGCTACACCTTC. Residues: CASSSRDREIYGYTF. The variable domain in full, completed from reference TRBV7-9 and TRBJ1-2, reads DTGVSQNPRHKITKRGQNVTFRCDPISEHNRLYWYRQTLGQGPEFLTYFQNEAQLEKSRLLSDRFSAERPKGSFSTLEIQRTEQGDSAMYLCASSSRDREIYGYTFGSGTRLTVV.

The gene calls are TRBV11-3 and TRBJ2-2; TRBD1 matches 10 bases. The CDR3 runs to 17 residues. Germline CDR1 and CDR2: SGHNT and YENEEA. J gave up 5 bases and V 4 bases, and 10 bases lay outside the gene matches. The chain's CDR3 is CASSSNQRQGATGELFF. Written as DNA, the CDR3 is TGTGCCAGCAGCTCAAACCAAAGACAGGGGGCAACCGGGGAGCTGTTTTTT.

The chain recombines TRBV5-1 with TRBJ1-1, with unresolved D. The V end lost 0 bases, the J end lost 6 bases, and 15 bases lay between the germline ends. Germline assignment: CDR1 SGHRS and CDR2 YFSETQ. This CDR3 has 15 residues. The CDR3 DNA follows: TGCGCCAGCAGCTTGGAAGCGGGTCTGAGGGCTGAAGCTTTCTTT. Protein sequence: CASSLEAGLRAEAFF.

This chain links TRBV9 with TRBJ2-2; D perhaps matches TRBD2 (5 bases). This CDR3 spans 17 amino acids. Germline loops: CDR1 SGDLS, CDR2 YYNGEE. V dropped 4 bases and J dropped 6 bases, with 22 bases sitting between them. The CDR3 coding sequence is TGTGCCAGCAGCTACTCAGACTTCGGCGGACTGGCCGGGGAGCTGTTTTTT. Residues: CASSYSDFGGLAGELFF.

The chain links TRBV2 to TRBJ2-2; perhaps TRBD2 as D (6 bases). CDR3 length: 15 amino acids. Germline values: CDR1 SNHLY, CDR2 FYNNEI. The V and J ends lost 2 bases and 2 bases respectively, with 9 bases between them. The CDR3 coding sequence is TGTGCCAGCAGTGAATTAGCGGTAAACACCGGGGAGCTGTTTTTT. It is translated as CASSELAVNTGELFF.

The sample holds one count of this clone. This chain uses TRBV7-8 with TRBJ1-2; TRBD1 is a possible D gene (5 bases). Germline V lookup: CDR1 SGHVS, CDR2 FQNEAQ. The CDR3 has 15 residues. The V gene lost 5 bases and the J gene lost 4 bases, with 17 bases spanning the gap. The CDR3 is CASSVRDGEFYGYTF. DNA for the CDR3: TGTGCCAGCAGCGTCCGGGACGGCGAGTTCTATGGCTACACCTTC.

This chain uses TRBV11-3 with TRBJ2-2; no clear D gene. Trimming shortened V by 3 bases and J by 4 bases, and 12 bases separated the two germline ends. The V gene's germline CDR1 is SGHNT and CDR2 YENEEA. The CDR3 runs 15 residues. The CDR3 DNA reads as TGTGCCAGCAGCTTGGGTGGTGGGCGCACCGGGGAGCTGTTTTTT. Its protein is CASSLGGGRTGELFF.

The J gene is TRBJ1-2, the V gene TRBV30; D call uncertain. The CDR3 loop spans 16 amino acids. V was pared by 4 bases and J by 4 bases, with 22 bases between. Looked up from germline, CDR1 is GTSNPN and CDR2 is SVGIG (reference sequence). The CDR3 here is CAWISPAVFGTYGYTF. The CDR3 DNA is TGTGCCTGGATTTCCCCGGCGGTCTTTGGAACCTATGGCTACACCTTC.

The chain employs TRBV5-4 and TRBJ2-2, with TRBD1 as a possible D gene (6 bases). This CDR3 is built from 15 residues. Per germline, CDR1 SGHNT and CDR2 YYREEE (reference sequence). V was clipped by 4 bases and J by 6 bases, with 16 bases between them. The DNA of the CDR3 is TGTGCCAGCAGCCCCGGGACGCCAGGGGCCGGGGAGCTGTTTTTT. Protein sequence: CASSPGTPGAGELFF.

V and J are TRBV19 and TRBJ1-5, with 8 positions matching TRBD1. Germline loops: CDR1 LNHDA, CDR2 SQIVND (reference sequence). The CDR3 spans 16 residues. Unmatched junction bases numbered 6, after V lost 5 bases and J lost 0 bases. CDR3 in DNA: TGTGCCAGTAGTTTCGGACAGGGATTTAGCAATCAGCCCCAGCATTTT. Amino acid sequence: CASSFGQGFSNQPQHF.

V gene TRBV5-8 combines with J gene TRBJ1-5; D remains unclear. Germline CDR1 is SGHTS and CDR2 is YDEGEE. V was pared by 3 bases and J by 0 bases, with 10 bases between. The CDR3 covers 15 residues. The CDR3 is CASSSGTRSNQPQHF. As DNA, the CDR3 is TGTGCCAGCAGCTCAGGCACACGTAGCAATCAGCCCCAGCATTTT.

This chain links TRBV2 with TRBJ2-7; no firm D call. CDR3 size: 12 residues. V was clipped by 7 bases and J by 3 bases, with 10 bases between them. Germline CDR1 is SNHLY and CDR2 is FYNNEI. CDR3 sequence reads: CASKGQVYEQYF. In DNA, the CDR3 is TGTGCCAGCAAAGGCCAGGTCTACGAGCAGTACTTC. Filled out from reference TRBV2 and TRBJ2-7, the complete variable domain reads EPEVTQTPSHQVTQMGQEVILRCVPISNHLYFYWYRQILGQKVEFLVSFYNNEISEKSEIFDDQFSVERPDGSNFTLKIRSTKLEDSAMYFCASKGQVYEQYFGPGTRLTVT.

CDR3 protein: CASSMDREGEKLFF. In DNA, the CDR3 is TGTGCCAGTAGTATGGACAGGGAGGGAGAAAAACTGTTTTTT. This sequence joins TRBV19 and TRBJ1-4; 8 bases are shared with TRBD1. The CDR3 covers 14 residues. The germline gives CDR1 LNHDA, CDR2 SQIVND (reference sequence). V lost 3 bases to trimming and J lost 8 bases; unmatched junction nucleotides: 5.

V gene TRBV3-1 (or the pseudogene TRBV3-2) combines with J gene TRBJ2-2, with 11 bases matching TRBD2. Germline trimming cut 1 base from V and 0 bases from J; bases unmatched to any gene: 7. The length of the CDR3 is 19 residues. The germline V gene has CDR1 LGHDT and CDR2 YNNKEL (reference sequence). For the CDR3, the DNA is TGTGCCAGCAGCCAAGGAACGGCTAGCGGGAGGACGAACACCGGGGAGCTGTTTTTT. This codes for CASSQGTASGRTNTGELFF.